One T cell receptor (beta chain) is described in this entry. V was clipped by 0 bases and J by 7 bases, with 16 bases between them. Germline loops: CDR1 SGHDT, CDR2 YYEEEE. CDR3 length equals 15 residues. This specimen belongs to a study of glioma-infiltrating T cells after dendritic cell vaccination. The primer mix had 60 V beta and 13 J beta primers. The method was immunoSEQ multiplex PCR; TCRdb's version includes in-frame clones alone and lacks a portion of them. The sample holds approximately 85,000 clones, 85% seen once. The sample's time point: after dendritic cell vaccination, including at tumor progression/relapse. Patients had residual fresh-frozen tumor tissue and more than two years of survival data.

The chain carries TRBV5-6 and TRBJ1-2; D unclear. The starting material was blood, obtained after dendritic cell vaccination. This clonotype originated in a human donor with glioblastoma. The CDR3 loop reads CASSLGAGRGIGYTF. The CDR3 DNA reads TGTGCCAGCAGCTTGGGGGCTGGGCGGGGAATTGGCTACACCTTC.